Detailed here is one T cell receptor beta chain. Its antigen is not known. Per the germline V gene, CDR1 is SGHNT and CDR2 is YYREEE (reference sequence). CDR3 length: 14 residues. The J segment lost 3 bases and the V segment lost 4 bases, leaving 4 bases of the junction unmatched. Primers: 60 Vbeta forward and 13 Jbeta reverse. Produced via immunoSEQ multiplex PCR; TCRdb's table is partial and in-frame only. The sample lists 150,000 to 170,000 clones, 65% to 75% seen once, with 2.1% in the top ten. This record comes from a study of cytomegalovirus exposure and HLA in healthy donors. Study-level points and caveats: Rare TCR sequences dominated, though some public TCRs recurred in many donors.

The chain joins TRBV5-4 to TRBJ2-3; 8 bases match TRBD1. The sequence came from a man aged 25 to 40 in good health and CMV-seronegative. Sequencing input: PBMCs. The CDR3 region is CASSLTGATDTQYF. The CDR3 nucleotides are TGTGCCAGCAGCCTGACAGGGGCAACAGATACGCAGTATTTT.